The 5 T cell receptor beta chains reported below all come from one sample, sequenced in a study of shared clonotypes between healthy human individuals. Only CD45RO-negative cells positively selected for CCR7 counted as naive CD8 cells, so terminally differentiated effector memory CD45RA+ cells were excluded. Method: immunoSEQ multiplex PCR; TCRdb's copy keeps in-frame clones and lacks some. The profile shows around 1,900,000 clones, 80% to 95% of them singletons. The specimen sequenced was naive CD8+ T cells from PBMCs. These TCRs come from a man aged 18 to 30 in good health. Some clones in this sample may be carry-over from other donors' samples.

The chain couples TRBV4-3 to TRBJ2-7, with a weak D call TRBD2 (6 bases). V shed 1 base and J shed 2 bases, with 15 bases lying between them. The CDR3 covers 16 residues. Germline values: CDR1 LGHNA, CDR2 YSLEER. The CDR3 sequence: CASSQGPGEGPYEQYF. CDR3 coding DNA: TGCGCCAGCAGCCAAGGCCCGGGAGAGGGTCCCTACGAGCAGTACTTC.

The V gene is TRBV13, the J gene TRBJ1-3, with D unresolved. The CDR3 has 16 residues. The germline V gene encodes CDR1 PRHDT and CDR2 FYEKMQ (reference sequence). The V end lost 7 bases, the J end lost 0 bases, and 16 bases lay between the germline ends. In nucleotides, the CDR3 is TGTGCCAGCACGGGGTCCCGGGAGTACTCTGGAAACACCATATATTTT. This translates into CASTGSREYSGNTIYF.

This clone was recorded only once. V gene TRBV27 combines with J gene TRBJ1-4; 7 nucleotides align to TRBD1. Germline trimming cut 8 bases from V and 8 bases from J; bases unmatched to any gene: 14. Germline CDR1 and CDR2: MNHEY and SMNVEV (reference sequence). This CDR3 has 15 amino acids. CDR3 residues: CASGPQGEEEEKLFF. The CDR3 coding sequence is TGTGCCAGCGGGCCTCAGGGGGAAGAGGAGGAAAAACTGTTTTTT.

V and J are TRBV21-1 and TRBJ1-2. TRBV21-1 is a documented pseudogene. This CDR3 is 15 amino acids long. In DNA form, the CDR3 reads TGTGCCAGCAGCACCGAGACCAGGGAGAACTATGGCTACACCTTC. It translates to CASSTETRENYGYTF.

This chain joins TRBV4-2 and TRBJ2-2, with 7 bases fitting TRBD2. The CDR3 extends over 18 amino acids. J lost 6 bases, V lost 0 bases, and 13 bases had no gene match. Germline loops: CDR1 LGHNA, CDR2 YNFKEQ. This chain's CDR3 is CASSQEVAGSSGAGELFF. DNA of the CDR3: TGTGCCAGCAGCCAAGAGGTGGCGGGGTCTAGCGGCGCCGGGGAGCTGTTTTTT.